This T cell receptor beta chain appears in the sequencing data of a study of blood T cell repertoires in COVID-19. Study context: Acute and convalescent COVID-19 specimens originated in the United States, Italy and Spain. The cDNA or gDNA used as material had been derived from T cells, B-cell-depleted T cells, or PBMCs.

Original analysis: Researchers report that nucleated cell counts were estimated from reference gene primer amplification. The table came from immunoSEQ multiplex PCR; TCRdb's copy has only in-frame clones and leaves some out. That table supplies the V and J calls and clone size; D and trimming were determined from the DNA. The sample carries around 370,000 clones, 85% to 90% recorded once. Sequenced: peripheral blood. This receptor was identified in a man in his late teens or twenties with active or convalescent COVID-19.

The CDR3 coding sequence is TGTGCCAGTAGTATACAGGGGCCTAACTATGGCTACACCTTC. Amino acid sequence: CASSIQGPNYGYTF. The genes are TRBV19 and TRBJ1-2, with D possibly TRBD1 on 6 matching bases. This CDR3 has 14 amino acids. The V end lost 2 bases, the J end lost 0 bases, and 7 bases lay between the germline ends. Germline CDR1 LNHDA, CDR2 SQIVND (reference sequence).